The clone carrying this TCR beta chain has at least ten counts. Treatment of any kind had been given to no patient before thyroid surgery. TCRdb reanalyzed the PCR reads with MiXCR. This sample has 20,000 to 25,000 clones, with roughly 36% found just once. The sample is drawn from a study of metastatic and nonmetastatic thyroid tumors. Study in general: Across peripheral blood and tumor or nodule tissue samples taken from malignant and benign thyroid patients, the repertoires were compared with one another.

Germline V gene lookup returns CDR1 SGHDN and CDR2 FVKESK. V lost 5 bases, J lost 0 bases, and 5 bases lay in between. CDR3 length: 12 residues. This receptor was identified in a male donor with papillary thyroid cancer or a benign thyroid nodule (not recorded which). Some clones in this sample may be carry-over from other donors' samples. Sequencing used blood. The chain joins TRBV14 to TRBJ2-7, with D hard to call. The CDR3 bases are TGTGCCAGCAGCTTCAGCTCCTACGAGCAGTACTTC. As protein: CASSFSSYEQYF.